The T cell receptor (beta chain) under discussion was sequenced for a study of cytomegalovirus exposure and HLA in healthy donors. Trimming took 3 bases from V and 6 from J, leaving 13 bases between them. Germline V gene lookup returns CDR1 SGHRS and CDR2 YFSETQ. This CDR3 is 13 amino acids long. The PCR had 60 Vbeta and 13 Jbeta primers. Using immunoSEQ multiplex PCR, the repertoire was profiled, and TCRdb retains in-frame clones only, with some absent. The table includes about 82,000 clones, roughly four fifths detected once. The TCR sequence derives from a woman aged 45-65 years in good health and CMV-seropositive. The sample taken for sequencing was PBMCs. The chain links TRBV5-1 to TRBJ2-7; D is uncertain. DNA of the CDR3: TGCGCCAGCAGCTCTACGGGTGTGACCGAGCAGTACTTC. Encoded protein: CASSSTGVTEQYF.